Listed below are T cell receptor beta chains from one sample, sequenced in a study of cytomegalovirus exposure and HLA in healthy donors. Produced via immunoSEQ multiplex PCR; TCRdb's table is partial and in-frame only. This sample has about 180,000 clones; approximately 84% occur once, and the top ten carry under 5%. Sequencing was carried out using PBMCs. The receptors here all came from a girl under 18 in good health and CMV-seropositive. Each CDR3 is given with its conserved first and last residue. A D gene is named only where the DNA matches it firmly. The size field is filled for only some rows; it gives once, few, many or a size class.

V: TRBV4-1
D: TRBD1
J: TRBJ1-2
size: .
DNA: TGCGCCAGCAGCCACCCCCGGACAGGGGAACGTGGCTATGGCTACACCTTC
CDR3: CASSHPRTGERGYGYTF

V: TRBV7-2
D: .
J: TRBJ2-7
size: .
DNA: TGTGCCAGCAGCTTACGGCAGGGGTATGCGGACGAGCAGTACTTC
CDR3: CASSLRQGYADEQYF

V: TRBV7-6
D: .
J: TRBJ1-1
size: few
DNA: TGTGCCAGCAGCTTAGTTGGGAGTGAAGCTTTCTTT
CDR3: CASSLVGSEAFF

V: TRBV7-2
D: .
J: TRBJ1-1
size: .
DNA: TGTGCCAGCAGCTTCAGGGCCTTGAACACTGAAGCTTTCTTT
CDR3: CASSFRALNTEAFF

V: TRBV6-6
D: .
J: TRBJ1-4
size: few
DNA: TGTGCCAGCAGTTACTCGGCACAGGGTGTTTCCGTTTTTTTT
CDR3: CASSYSAQGVSVFF

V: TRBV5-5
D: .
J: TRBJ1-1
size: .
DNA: TGTGCCAGCAGCCTAATGACCTTGGGCCTTCCAAACACTGAAGCTTTCTTT
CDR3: CASSLMTLGLPNTEAFF

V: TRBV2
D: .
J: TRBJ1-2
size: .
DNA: TGTGCCAGCATCTCTGGGCCCACAGGAGCTAACTATGGCTACACCTTC
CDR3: CASISGPTGANYGYTF

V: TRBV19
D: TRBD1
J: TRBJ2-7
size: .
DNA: TGTGCCAGTAGTCGCCACAGGGGTCAGGACTACGAGCAGTACTTC
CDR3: CASSRHRGQDYEQYF

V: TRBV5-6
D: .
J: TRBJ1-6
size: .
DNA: TGTGCCAGCAGCTTGGACAGTCTTCCATATAATTCACCCCTCCACTTT
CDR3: CASSLDSLPYNSPLHF

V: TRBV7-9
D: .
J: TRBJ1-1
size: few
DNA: TGTGCCAGCAGCTTAGCGCGGGGTGGGGTTGCGGCTGAAGCTTTCTTT
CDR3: CASSLARGGVAAEAFF

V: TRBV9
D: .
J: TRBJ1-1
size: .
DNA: TGTGCCAGCAGCGTAGGAGCGAACACTGAAGCTTTCTTT
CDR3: CASSVGANTEAFF

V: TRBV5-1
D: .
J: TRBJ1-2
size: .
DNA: TGCGCCAGCAGACAGGGCCGGGGCTATGGCTACACCTTC
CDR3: CASRQGRGYGYTF

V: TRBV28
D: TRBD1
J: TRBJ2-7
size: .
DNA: TGTGCCAGCAGTTCCGGGACAGTCCACTACGAGCAGTACTTC
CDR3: CASSSGTVHYEQYF

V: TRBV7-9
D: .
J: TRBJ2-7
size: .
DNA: TGTGCCAGCAGCTCTACAGGTACCGAGCAGTACTTC
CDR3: CASSSTGTEQYF

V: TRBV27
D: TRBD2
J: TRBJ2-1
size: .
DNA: TGTGCCAGCAGTTTATTTTTCGGGGCTAGCGGGGGCAATGAGCAGTTCTTC
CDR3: CASSLFFGASGGNEQFF

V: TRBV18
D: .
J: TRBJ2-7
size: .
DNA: TGTGCCAGCTCACCAGGACAGAACTACGAGCAGTACTTC
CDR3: CASSPGQNYEQYF

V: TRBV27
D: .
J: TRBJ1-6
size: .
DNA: TGTGCCAGCAGTAACTCCGGAGGAAGGGTGAGCTCCTATAATTCACCCCTCCACTTT
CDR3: CASSNSGGRVSSYNSPLHF

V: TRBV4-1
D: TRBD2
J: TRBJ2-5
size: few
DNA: TGCGCCAGCAGCCAAGATGCGGGGGGGGGAGGGCGGGGGTCCCAAGAGACCCAGTACTTC
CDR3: CASSQDAGGGGRGSQETQYF

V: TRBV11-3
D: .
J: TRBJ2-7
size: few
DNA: TGTGCCAGCAGCCTCGTAGGGGGGGGGATCTACGAGCAGTACTTC
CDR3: CASSLVGGGIYEQYF

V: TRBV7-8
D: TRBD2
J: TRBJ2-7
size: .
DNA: TGTGCCAGCAGCTTAATACCGAGCGGGGGGTTCTCCTACGAGCAGTACTTC
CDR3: CASSLIPSGGFSYEQYF

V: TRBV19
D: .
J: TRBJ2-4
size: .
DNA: TGTGCCAGTAGTATAGAGACAGTCAAAAACATTCAGTACTTC
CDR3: CASSIETVKNIQYF

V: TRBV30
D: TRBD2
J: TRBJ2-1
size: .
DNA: TGTGCCTGGAACGACGGGGGGGCCCCCTACAATGAGCAGTTCTTC
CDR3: CAWNDGGAPYNEQFF

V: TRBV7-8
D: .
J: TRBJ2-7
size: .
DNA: TGTGCCAGCAGCTTAGCGGGCTTGACAGCCGAGATCTACTACGAGCAGTACTTC
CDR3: CASSLAGLTAEIYYEQYF

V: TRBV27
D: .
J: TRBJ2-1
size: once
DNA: TGTGCCAGCAGTTCAGGGATGCTAACTGGGGAGCAGTTCTTC
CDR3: CASSSGMLTGEQFF

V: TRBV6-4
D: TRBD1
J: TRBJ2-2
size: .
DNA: TGTGCCAGCAGTCCCGGGACAGCGAACACCGGGGAGCTGTTTTTT
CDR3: CASSPGTANTGELFF

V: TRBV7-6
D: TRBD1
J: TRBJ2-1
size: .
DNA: TGTGCCAGCAGCTTGGCTCCGGGACAGAGCTCCTACAATGAGCAGTTCTTC
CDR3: CASSLAPGQSSYNEQFF

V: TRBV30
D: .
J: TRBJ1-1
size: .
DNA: TGTGCCTGCCATAAACAGGGTCTTGGCCGGAACACTGAAGCTTTCTTT
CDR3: CACHKQGLGRNTEAFF

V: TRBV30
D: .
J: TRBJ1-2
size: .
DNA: TGTGCCCGCGGGACGGATCCTACCTATGGCTACACCTTC
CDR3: CARGTDPTYGYTF

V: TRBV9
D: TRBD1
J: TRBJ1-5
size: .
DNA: TGTGCCAGCAGCGCGGGACAGAACAATCAGCCCCAGCATTTT
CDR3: CASSAGQNNQPQHF

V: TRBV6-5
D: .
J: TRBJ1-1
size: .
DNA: TGTGCCAGCAGCTACTCCGCGAGCACTGAAGCTTTCTTT
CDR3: CASSYSASTEAFF

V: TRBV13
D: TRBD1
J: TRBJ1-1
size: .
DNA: TGTGCCAGCAGCTCGCACAGGACAGGGGGCCGAGCTTTCTTT
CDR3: CASSSHRTGGRAFF

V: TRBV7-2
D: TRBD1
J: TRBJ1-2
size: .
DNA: TGTGCCAGCAGCTTAGTTCGGACAGGGGTAGCTGGCTACACCTTC
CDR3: CASSLVRTGVAGYTF

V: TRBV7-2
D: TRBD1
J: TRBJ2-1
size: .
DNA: TGTGCCAGCAGCTTCATACAGGGGGCAGGTGAGCAGTTCTTC
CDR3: CASSFIQGAGEQFF

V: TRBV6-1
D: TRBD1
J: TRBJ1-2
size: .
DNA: TGTGCCAGCAGTGCCCGGGACAGACCGACTAACTATGGCTACACCTTC
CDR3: CASSARDRPTNYGYTF

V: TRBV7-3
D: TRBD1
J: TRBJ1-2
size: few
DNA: TGTGCCAGCAGCTTGCATACTGGGGACAGGGGTAATGGCTACACCTTC
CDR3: CASSLHTGDRGNGYTF

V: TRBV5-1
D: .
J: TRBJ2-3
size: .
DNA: TGCGCCAGCCGCCAGGGCACAGATACGCAGTATTTT
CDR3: CASRQGTDTQYF

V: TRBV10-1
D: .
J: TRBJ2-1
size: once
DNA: TGCGCCAGCAGTGACCACAGCCCGTTATACAATGAGCAGTTCTTC
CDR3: CASSDHSPLYNEQFF

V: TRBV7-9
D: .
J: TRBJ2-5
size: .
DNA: TGTGCCAGCAGCCCTCGAGGGGGAATAGAGACCCAGTACTTC
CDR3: CASSPRGGIETQYF

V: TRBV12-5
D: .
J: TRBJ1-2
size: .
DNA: TGTGCTAGTGGTTTGGACCCGGCGGAGGCTAACTATGGCTACACCTTC
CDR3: CASGLDPAEANYGYTF

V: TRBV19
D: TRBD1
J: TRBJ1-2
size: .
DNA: TGTGCCAGTAGCGGGACAGGTAACTATGGCTACACCTTC
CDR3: CASSGTGNYGYTF

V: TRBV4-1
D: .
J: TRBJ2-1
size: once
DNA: TGCGCCAGCGGGGCCCGGGACAACTACAATGAGCAGTTCTTC
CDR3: CASGARDNYNEQFF

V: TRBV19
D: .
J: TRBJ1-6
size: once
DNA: TGTGCCAGTAGTATCCTATCCTCCTATAATTCACCCCTCCACTTT
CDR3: CASSILSSYNSPLHF

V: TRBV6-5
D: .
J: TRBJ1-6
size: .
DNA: TGTGCCAGCAGTTCCGAGGGTCCCGGTAATTCACCCCTCCACTTT
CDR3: CASSSEGPGNSPLHF

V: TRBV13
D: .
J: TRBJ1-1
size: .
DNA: TGTGCCAGCAGCTTAGGGTCTATGAACACTGAAGCTTTCTTT
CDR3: CASSLGSMNTEAFF

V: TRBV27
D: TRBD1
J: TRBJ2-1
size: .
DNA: TGTGCCAGCAGTTCCGGGACAGGGGGACCCCTCTACAATGAGCAGTTCTTC
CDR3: CASSSGTGGPLYNEQFF

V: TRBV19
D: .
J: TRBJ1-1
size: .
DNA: TGTGCCAGTAGTGAACAGATCCTGAACACTGAAGCTTTCTTT
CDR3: CASSEQILNTEAFF

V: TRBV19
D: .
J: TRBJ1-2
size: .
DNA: TGTGCCAGTAGTATGGCGGTCTACATCGCTAACTATGGCTACACCTTC
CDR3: CASSMAVYIANYGYTF

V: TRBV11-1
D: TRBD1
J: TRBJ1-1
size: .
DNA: TGTGCCAGCAGCTTAGAGACAGGGGGCAGTGAAGCTTTCTTT
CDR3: CASSLETGGSEAFF

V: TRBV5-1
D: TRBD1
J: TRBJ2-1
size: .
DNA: TGCGCCAGTGGGACAGGGAATTGGAATGAGCAGTTCTTC
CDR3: CASGTGNWNEQFF

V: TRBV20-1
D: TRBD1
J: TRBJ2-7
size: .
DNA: TGCAGTGCTATACAGGGGTACGAGCAGTACTTC
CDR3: CSAIQGYEQYF

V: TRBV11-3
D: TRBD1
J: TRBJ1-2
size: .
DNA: TGTGCCAGCAGCTTATATACAGGGGGGTCCTATGGCTACACCTTC
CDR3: CASSLYTGGSYGYTF

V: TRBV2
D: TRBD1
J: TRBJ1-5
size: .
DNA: TGTGCCAGCAACTACAGGGGAGGCAATCAGCCCCAGCATTTT
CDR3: CASNYRGGNQPQHF

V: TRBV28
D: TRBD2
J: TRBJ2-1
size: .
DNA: TGTGCCAGCAGTTCCGGGACTAGCTACAATGAGCAGTTCTTC
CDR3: CASSSGTSYNEQFF

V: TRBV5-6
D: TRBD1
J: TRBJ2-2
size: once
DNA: TGTGCCAGCAGCCTCCGGGACAGGGTTACCGGGGAGCTGTTTTTT
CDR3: CASSLRDRVTGELFF

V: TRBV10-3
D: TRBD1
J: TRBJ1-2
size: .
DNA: TGTGCCATCACCTCCGGGACAGGGATGGGAGGCTACACCTTC
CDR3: CAITSGTGMGGYTF

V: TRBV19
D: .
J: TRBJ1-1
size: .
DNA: TGTGCCAGTATTGTATCCCCGGGGAACACTGAAGCTTTCTTT
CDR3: CASIVSPGNTEAFF

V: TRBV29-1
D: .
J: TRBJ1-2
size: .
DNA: TGCAGCGTTGATGGAGGTTTTAACTATGGCTACACCTTC
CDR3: CSVDGGFNYGYTF

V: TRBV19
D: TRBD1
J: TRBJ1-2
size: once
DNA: TGTGCCAGTAGTTCCTCAAGGGGGCTGGCGAACTATGGCTACACCTTC
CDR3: CASSSSRGLANYGYTF